The clone carrying this T cell receptor (beta chain) appeared a single time. Measured with immunoSEQ multiplex PCR; TCRdb has only the in-frame clones, and not every one. Of about 280,000 clones listed, 90% are singletons. The entry originates in a study of blood T cell repertoires in COVID-19. V was clipped by 6 bases and J by 5 bases; unmatched bases: 8. CDR1 and CDR2 from the germline V gene are SQVTM and ANQGSEA. This CDR3 region has 13 residues. The rearrangement links TRBV29-1 to TRBJ2-7, with TRBD1 identical over 9 bases. This TCR was recovered from a woman under 30 with acute COVID-19. Sequenced sample: PBMCs or T cells enriched from blood (not recorded which). The CDR3 sequence: CSVGTGNRHEQYF. The CDR3 region has the DNA TGCAGCGTCGGGACAGGGAATCGCCACGAGCAGTACTTC.